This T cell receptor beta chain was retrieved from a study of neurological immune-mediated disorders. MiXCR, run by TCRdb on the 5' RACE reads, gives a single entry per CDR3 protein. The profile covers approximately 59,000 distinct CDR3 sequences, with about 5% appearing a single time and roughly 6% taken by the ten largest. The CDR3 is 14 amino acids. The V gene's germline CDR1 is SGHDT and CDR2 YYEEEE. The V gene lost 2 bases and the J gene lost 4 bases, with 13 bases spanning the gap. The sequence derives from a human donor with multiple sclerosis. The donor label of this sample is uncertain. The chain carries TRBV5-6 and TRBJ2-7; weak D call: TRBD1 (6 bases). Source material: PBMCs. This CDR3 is CASSFVGTRYEQYF. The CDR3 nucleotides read TGTGCCAGCAGCTTCGTTGGGACAAGATACGAGCAGTACTTC. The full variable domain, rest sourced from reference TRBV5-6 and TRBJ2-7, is DAGVTQSPTHLIKTRGQQVTLRCSPKSGHDTVSWYQQALGQGPQFIFQYYEEEERQRGNFPDRFSGHQFPNYSSELNVNALLLGDSALYLCASSFVGTRYEQYFGPGTRLTVT.